The rows below give T cell receptor beta chains drawn from one sample of a study of blood T cell repertoires in COVID-19. TCRdb keeps only in-frame clones here, not all; method: immunoSEQ multiplex PCR. The sample carries more than 200,000 clones, around 88% recorded once. What was sequenced was peripheral blood. The receptor source for this set is a woman aged 25 to 39 with COVID-19, enrolled during active disease. Both conserved end residues are part of each CDR3. The order of the fields is J gene, V gene, D gene, clone size, CDR3 protein, CDR3 DNA. D genes are given only for firm matches. Expanded clones are given a class, and other clones once, few, many or no size at all.

j_gene: TRBJ1-5
v_gene: TRBV10-2
d_gene: .
abundance: .
CDR3aa: CASSVDSYQPQHF
CDR3nt: TGCGCCAGCAGTGTAGACAGTTATCAGCCCCAGCATTTT

j_gene: TRBJ2-3
v_gene: TRBV3-1/TRBV3-2
d_gene: TRBD2
abundance: .
CDR3aa: CASSQDLAGVTDTQYF
CDR3nt: TGTGCCAGCAGCCAAGATCTAGCGGGGGTCACAGATACGCAGTATTTT

j_gene: TRBJ1-2
v_gene: TRBV14
d_gene: .
abundance: .
CDR3aa: CASSQSSGVGYTF
CDR3nt: TGTGCCAGCAGCCAATCATCCGGGGTTGGCTACACCTTC

j_gene: TRBJ1-6
v_gene: TRBV7-9
d_gene: TRBD1
abundance: .
CDR3aa: CASSRTGTVSNSPLHF
CDR3nt: TGTGCCAGCAGCCGTACCGGGACAGTATCAAATTCACCCCTCCACTTT

j_gene: TRBJ1-1
v_gene: TRBV4-3
d_gene: .
abundance: few
CDR3aa: CASSQESLGAEAFF
CDR3nt: TGCGCCAGCAGCCAAGAGTCCCTAGGGGCTGAAGCTTTCTTT

j_gene: TRBJ1-1
v_gene: TRBV5-6
d_gene: .
abundance: once
CDR3aa: CASSLLTAPMNTEAFF
CDR3nt: TGTGCCAGCAGCTTGCTTACAGCCCCCATGAACACTGAAGCTTTCTTT

j_gene: TRBJ1-2
v_gene: TRBV2
d_gene: .
abundance: .
CDR3aa: CASSEWGPNYGYTF
CDR3nt: TGTGCCAGCAGTGAGTGGGGGCCTAACTATGGCTACACCTTC

j_gene: TRBJ2-2
v_gene: TRBV2
d_gene: TRBD2
abundance: .
CDR3aa: CASSEVGGPNTGELFF
CDR3nt: TGTGCCAGCAGTGAAGTGGGAGGGCCGAACACCGGGGAGCTGTTTTTT

j_gene: TRBJ1-2
v_gene: TRBV4-1
d_gene: TRBD1
abundance: .
CDR3aa: CASSQDLGQRIVYGYTF
CDR3nt: TGCGCCAGCAGCCAAGATTTGGGACAGCGGATTGTCTATGGCTACACCTTC

j_gene: TRBJ1-6
v_gene: TRBV6-5
d_gene: .
abundance: .
CDR3aa: CASSSRTPYNSPLHF
CDR3nt: TGTGCCAGCAGCAGTCGTACGCCCTATAATTCACCCCTCCACTTT

j_gene: TRBJ2-5
v_gene: TRBV18
d_gene: .
abundance: .
CDR3aa: CASSPGRGEETQYF
CDR3nt: TGTGCCAGCTCACCGGGAAGGGGCGAAGAGACCCAGTACTTC

j_gene: TRBJ2-7
v_gene: TRBV4-1
d_gene: TRBD2
abundance: .
CDR3aa: CASSQEAGVYEQYF
CDR3nt: TGCGCCAGCAGCCAAGAAGCGGGGGTCTACGAGCAGTACTTC